The next 2 T cell receptor beta chains were all read from a single sample in a study of blood T cell repertoires in COVID-19. Repertoires were generated with immunoSEQ multiplex PCR, while TCRdb's copy carries only in-frame clones and drops some. Among approximately 94,000 clones listed, about 89% were seen once. Sequencing was done on a sample of peripheral blood. Source of these receptors: a woman between 45 and 60 years old in a cohort sampled during active COVID-19.

This sequence joins TRBV12-3 or TRBV12-4 and TRBJ1-2; a weak D match, TRBD1 (5 bases). Trimming shortened V by 5 bases and J by 6 bases, and 13 bases separated the two germline ends. The CDR3 is 13 residues long. As DNA, the CDR3 is TGTGCCAGCAGTACCGAGACAGAAAATGGCTACACCTTC. Translating it yields CASSTETENGYTF.

The V and J genes are TRBV2 and TRBJ1-4, with D tentatively TRBD1 (6 bases). Germline V lookup: CDR1 SNHLY, CDR2 FYNNEI. The CDR3 consists of 15 residues. Trimming removed 6 bases from V and 7 bases from J, with 18 bases in between. The CDR3 spells CASSGGQRGGEKLFF. CDR3 bases: TGTGCCAGCAGCGGTGGACAGCGGGGAGGTGAAAAACTGTTTTTT.